The rows below give T cell receptor beta chains drawn from one sample of a study of cytotoxic CD8 clonotypes in ibrutinib-treated CLL. Sequenced by immunoSEQ multiplex PCR; TCRdb stores in-frame clones only, minus some. The table lists about 130,000 clones, 80% to 90% of them singletons. The specimen comprised PBMCs, sampled after 24 months of ibrutinib treatment. All receptors derive from a human donor with chronic lymphocytic leukemia. CDR3s leave out the opening cysteine and the closing phenylalanine or tryptophan.

J gene	V gene	CDR3 protein
TRBJ2-7	TRBV6-1	AALGGTVTYEQY
TRBJ1-3	TRBV9	ASSQEQSSGNTIY
TRBJ2-7	TRBV9	ASSVEVTGYEQY
TRBJ2-5	TRBV4-2	ASSQEGRGAQETQY
TRBJ1-1	TRBV27	ASSLSRGNREAF
TRBJ2-1	TRBV11-2	ASSLVSLRNRGNEQF
TRBJ1-4	TRBV5-1	ASTTEATNEKLF
TRBJ1-5	TRBV19	ASSIRSGHGNQPQH
TRBJ1-2	TRBV25-1	ASSELGTNYGYT
TRBJ2-3	TRBV11-3	ASSPPGGTDTQY
TRBJ1-2	TRBV9	ASSPRELPNYGYT
TRBJ2-1	TRBV30	AWSARSGVSSYNEQF
TRBJ1-4	TRBV10-3	AISEGAGGEKLF
TRBJ1-1	TRBV11-2	ASGTSRTRNTEAF
TRBJ2-1	TRBV10-3	AIKGGPVSDNEQF
TRBJ1-1	TRBV19	ASSADQLGAVEAF
TRBJ2-3	TRBV5-6	ASSTGLHTQY
TRBJ2-1	TRBV5-1	ASSLQLLNEQF
TRBJ1-5	TRBV27	ASSFGTGNQPQH
TRBJ1-4	TRBV20-1	SARGGEKLF
TRBJ2-5	TRBV29-1	SVRQGGNQETQY
TRBJ1-5	TRBV18	ASSRGTGGNQPQH
TRBJ1-1	TRBV9	ASSERGQGWTEAF
TRBJ2-3	TRBV6-5	ASSYQYTDTQY
TRBJ2-3	TRBV6-5	ASSYDARGPYTQY
TRBJ1-6	TRBV11-2	ASSLVGGNSPLH
TRBJ2-1	TRBV6-6	ASSYQATPNNEQF
TRBJ2-6	TRBV29-1	SADSGANVLT
TRBJ2-7	TRBV6-5	ASRQGYEQY